Below, 25 T cell receptor beta chains from the same sample are listed, as sequenced in a study of blood T cell repertoires in COVID-19. Method: immunoSEQ multiplex PCR; TCRdb's copy keeps in-frame clones and lacks some. The profile shows 210,000 or so clones, approximately 79% of them singletons. Sequenced material: peripheral blood. Every receptor here comes from a human donor in a cohort sampled during active COVID-19.

The J gene is TRBJ2-5, the V gene TRBV6-5, with a possible D match to TRBD2 (6 bases). CDR1 and CDR2 from the germline V gene are MNHEY and SVGAGI. V shed 6 bases and J shed 4 bases, with 12 bases lying between them. The CDR3 spans 13 residues. CDR3 in DNA: TGTGCCAGCAGCGGCGGGACGGGAGAGACCCAGTACTTC. Translation gives CASSGGTGETQYF.

This clone has a single count. The chain employs TRBV30 and TRBJ1-5; possible D gene TRBD1, 6 bases. Germline loops: CDR1 GTSNPN, CDR2 SVGIG (reference sequence). Trimming removed 3 bases from V and 3 bases from J, with 18 bases in between. The CDR3 length is 16 residues. The CDR3, as DNA: TGTGCCTGGAGGCCCGCCGCGGACAGAAACAATCAGCCCCAGCATTTT. This codes for CAWRPAADRNNQPQHF.

The V and J genes are TRBV5-6 and TRBJ1-1; D not resolved. The CDR3 covers 13 residues. Germline CDR1 reads SGHDT; CDR2 reads YYEEEE. V lost 4 bases, J lost 2 bases, and 9 bases lay in between. The CDR3 DNA reads as TGTGCCAGCAGCCAGGCAGGAAACACTGAAGCTTTCTTT. Translated: CASSQAGNTEAFF.

This clone was seen once. The CDR3 reads CASIGRSGSNQPQHF. For the CDR3, the DNA is TGTGCCAGCATCGGACGGTCAGGGAGCAATCAGCCCCAGCATTTT. This sequence joins TRBV28 and TRBJ1-5, with a weak D call TRBD1 (5 bases). V was cut by 7 bases and J by 1 base, with 14 bases left in between. The CDR3 covers 15 residues. The germline V gene encodes CDR1 MDHEN and CDR2 SYDVKM.

This clone has more than one count but fewer than ten. The rearrangement links TRBV11-2 to TRBJ1-2, with D uncertain. The germline V and J ends were trimmed by 8 bases and 8 bases, with 15 bases remaining between them. This CDR3 is 12 amino acids long. Germline lookup yields CDR1 SGHAT and CDR2 FQNNGV. This CDR3 is CASGGANGGYTF. The CDR3 DNA reads TGTGCCAGCGGCGGTGCCAATGGGGGCTACACCTTC.

The chain joins TRBV5-4 to TRBJ2-6, with 14 bases fitting TRBD2. Trimming removed 3 bases from V and 2 bases from J; junction bases left unmatched: 1. From germline, CDR1 is SGHNT and CDR2 YYREEE (reference sequence). The CDR3 contains 17 residues. The chain's CDR3 is CASSWGLAGAGANVLTF. The CDR3 coding sequence is TGTGCCAGCAGCTGGGGACTAGCGGGAGCTGGGGCCAACGTCCTGACTTTC.

The V and J genes are TRBV3-1 (or the pseudogene TRBV3-2) and TRBJ2-7; D is uncertain. Germline V lookup: CDR1 LGHDT, CDR2 YNNKEL (reference sequence). The CDR3 is 12 amino acids. Trimming cost V 1 base and J 2 bases, with 3 bases left between them. DNA for the CDR3: TGTGCCAGCAGCCAAGTAGCCTACGAGCAGTACTTC. Translation: CASSQVAYEQYF.

The chain is built from TRBV18 and TRBJ2-5; TRBD2 matches 7 bases. Losses at the gene ends were 6 bases for V and 3 bases for J; bases not matched to a gene: 10. The germline CDR1 and CDR2 sequences are KGHSH and LQKENI. There are 15 residues in the CDR3. Here the CDR3 DNA reads TGTGCCAGCTCCCGCGGTGGTCTAGCGGAAGAGACCCAGTACTTC. This gives the protein CASSRGGLAEETQYF. Full variable domain (rest looked up from reference TRBV18 and TRBJ2-5): NAGVMQNPRHLVRRRGQEARLRCSPMKGHSHVYWYRQLPEEGLKFMVYLQKENIIDESGMPKERFSAEFPKEGPSILRIQQVVRGDSAAYFCASSRGGLAEETQYFGPGTRLLVL.

This chain uses TRBV9 with TRBJ1-3; D might be TRBD1 (6 bases). Germline values: CDR1 SGDLS, CDR2 YYNGEE. Trimming removed 3 bases from V and 7 bases from J, with 20 bases in between. CDR3 length: 16 amino acids. CDR3 nucleotide sequence: TGTGCCAGCAGCGAAGCCCTGGGACAAATCGGCAACACCATATATTTT. Translation: CASSEALGQIGNTIYF.

The count of this clone is one. The rearrangement uses TRBV6-5 and TRBJ1-1; 8 bases match TRBD1. Germline CDR1 is MNHEY and CDR2 is SVGAGI. The J segment lost 6 bases and the V segment lost 6 bases, leaving 6 bases of the junction unmatched. The CDR3 runs 13 residues. The CDR3 region is CASSRQGSAEAFF. In DNA, the CDR3 is TGTGCCAGCAGCCGACAGGGGTCTGCTGAAGCTTTCTTT.

The V gene is TRBV5-1, the J gene TRBJ2-7, with 9 bases fitting TRBD1. Germline V gives CDR1 SGHRS, CDR2 YFSETQ. Trimming cost V 0 bases and J 2 bases; bases outside gene matches: 9. CDR3 size: 17 residues. The CDR3 bases are TGCGCCAGCAGCTTGGCAACGGGACAGGGAGCTACCTACGAGCAGTACTTC. Protein product: CASSLATGQGATYEQYF.

This rearrangement joins TRBV19 to TRBJ1-2, with 12 bases fitting TRBD1. The V segment lost 3 bases and the J segment 7 bases; nucleotides outside the gene matches: 3. Germline V CDR1 and CDR2: LNHDA, SQIVND (reference sequence). This CDR3 has 14 amino acids. The CDR3 loop is CASSIPGQGAGYTF. The CDR3 nucleotides are TGTGCCAGTAGTATCCCGGGACAGGGGGCTGGCTACACCTTC.

The gene calls are TRBV30 and TRBJ1-2, with TRBD1 as a possible D gene (5 bases). Germline CDR1 and CDR2: GTSNPN and SVGIG (reference sequence). V shed 1 base and J shed 6 bases, with 9 bases lying between them. CDR3 length: 12 residues. The CDR3 region is CAWSEGPNGYTF. CDR3 sequence (DNA): TGTGCCTGGAGTGAGGGGCCGAATGGCTACACCTTC.

In its sample, this clone was seen a few times. The CDR3 DNA sequence: TGTGCCAGCTCACCATCCCGGGAGGGAGGCTACACCTTC. Translated, it gives CASSPSREGGYTF. The chain is built from TRBV18 and TRBJ1-2; D is undetermined. Deletions cut 2 bases from V and 8 bases from J, with 12 bases between. The CDR3 spans 13 residues. Germline V CDR1 and CDR2: KGHSH, LQKENI.

V gene TRBV19 combines with J gene TRBJ1-5; D gene uncertain. This CDR3 comprises 15 residues. Germline V gene data show CDR1 as LNHDA and CDR2 as SQIVND (reference sequence). Trimming left V 3 bases short and J 1 base short, with 10 bases between. The CDR3 region has the DNA TGTGCCAGTAGTATCTGGCGGGAAAGCAATCAGCCCCAGCATTTT. This codes for CASSIWRESNQPQHF.

The V gene is TRBV7-2, the J gene TRBJ1-1; 7 bases are a match to TRBD1. The CDR3 is 15 amino acids. With 4 bases clipped from V and 1 base from J, the junction kept 6 bases outside the gene matches. Germline assignment: CDR1 SGHTA and CDR2 FQGNSA. CDR3 region: CASSWLQGRNTEAFF. The CDR3 DNA sequence: TGTGCCAGCAGCTGGTTACAGGGGAGGAACACTGAAGCTTTCTTT. The whole variable domain, remainder taken from reference TRBV7-2 and TRBJ1-1, is GAGVSQSPSNKVTEKGKDVELRCDPISGHTALYWYRQSLGQGLEFLIYFQGNSAPDKSGLPSDRFSAERTGGSVSTLTIQRTQQEDSAVYLCASSWLQGRNTEAFFGQGTRLTVV.

V gene TRBV18 combines with J gene TRBJ1-1; weak D call: TRBD1 (5 bases). The V end was cut by 2 bases, the J end by 1 base, with 8 bases between. The germline CDR1 and CDR2 sequences are KGHSH and LQKENI. The CDR3 spans 14 residues. CDR3 region: CASSPTTGNTEAFF. For the CDR3, the DNA is TGTGCCAGCTCACCAACAACAGGGAACACTGAAGCTTTCTTT.

The J gene is TRBJ2-7, the V gene TRBV20-1; 11 bases are a match to TRBD2. The CDR3 sequence is 14 residues long. After removal of 3 bases from V and 4 bases from J, the junction contained 5 bases not matched to a gene. Germline V gene data show CDR1 as DFQATT and CDR2 as SNEGSKA (reference sequence). Here the CDR3 DNA reads TGCAGTGCTAGTTGGCTAGCGGGAGGATACGAGCAGTACTTC. This encodes CSASWLAGGYEQYF.

The rearrangement links TRBV19 to TRBJ2-7; D gene ambiguous. The CDR3 has 11 amino acids. The V and J ends lost 3 bases and 8 bases respectively, with 8 bases between them. Germline CDR1 LNHDA, CDR2 SQIVND (reference sequence). The CDR3 DNA reads as TGTGCCAGTAGTATCAGACAAAAGCAGTACTTC. Its translation is CASSIRQKQYF.

The gene calls are TRBV28 and TRBJ2-7, with 8 nucleotides matching TRBD2. Trimming at V came to 6 bases and at J to 3 bases, leaving 4 bases not matched to a gene. CDR3 size: 13 residues. CDR1 and CDR2 (germline): MDHEN, SYDVKM. In DNA, the CDR3 is TGTGCCAGCAGCGGGACTAGTGTCTACGAGCAGTACTTC. Protein product: CASSGTSVYEQYF.

CDR3 in amino acids: CASSLRPGHPSGELFF. DNA for the CDR3: TGTGCCAGCAGCTTGCGCCCAGGACACCCCTCCGGGGAGCTGTTTTTT. This chain uses TRBV7-9 with TRBJ2-2; the D gene is possibly TRBD1 (5 bases). This CDR3 spans 16 amino acids. The ends were cut back, 3 bases at V and 6 bases at J, with 17 bases in the middle. CDR1 and CDR2 (germline): SEHNR, FQNEAQ (reference sequence).

In the case of this clone: Other DNA sequences within the sample encode an identical CDR3. J is TRBJ2-7 and V is TRBV28; 11 bases are a match to TRBD1. The CDR3 contains 14 residues. Per germline, CDR1 MDHEN and CDR2 SYDVKM. V gave up 4 bases and J gave up 3 bases; unmatched junction bases: 2. CDR3: CASSSGTGGYEQYF. The CDR3, as DNA: TGTGCCAGCAGTTCAGGGACAGGGGGCTACGAGCAGTACTTC.

The chain employs TRBV18 and TRBJ2-5; D is possibly TRBD1 (8 bases). The CDR3 runs 14 residues. Between the trimmed V and J ends, which lost 6 bases and 4 bases, there was a span of 15 bases. Germline CDR1 is KGHSH and CDR2 is LQKENI. The CDR3 sequence is CASSPNRGGETQYF. In DNA, the CDR3 is TGTGCCAGCTCCCCAAACAGGGGGGGAGAGACCCAGTACTTC.

The chain recombines TRBV30 with TRBJ1-1; TRBD1 matches 7 bases. V lost 1 base, J lost 11 bases, and 7 bases stayed unmatched. The CDR3 has 12 amino acids. Germline V CDR1 and CDR2: GTSNPN, SVGIG (reference sequence). The CDR3 bases are TGTGCCTGGAGTGCTCAGGGGGTGAAGGCTTTCTTT. Translated, it gives CAWSAQGVKAFF.

The chain has TRBV4-1 and TRBJ2-3, with D tentatively TRBD2 (5 bases). The CDR3 totals 14 residues. The ends were cut back, 1 base at V and 4 bases at J, with 9 bases in the middle. Germline V gene data show CDR1 as MGHRA and CDR2 as YSYEKL. The CDR3 protein is CASSQVGAPDTQYF. DNA of the CDR3: TGCGCCAGCAGCCAAGTGGGAGCCCCAGATACGCAGTATTTT.